Sequencing of this TCR beta chain was carried out in a study of blood T cell repertoires in COVID-19. Overall study context: Acute and convalescent COVID-19 samples came from the United States, Italy and Spain. Sources were T cells, B-cell-depleted T cells, or PBMCs; the material itself was cDNA or gDNA.

Recruits, aged about 18 to 100 years, lived in 20 to 30 US areas. As handled by the study authors: Estimation of nucleated cell counts relied on the amplification of reference gene primers. The table came from immunoSEQ multiplex PCR; TCRdb's copy has only in-frame clones and leaves some out. The DNA gave D and trimming, while V, J and clone size come from that table. The sample holds about 400,000 clones, around 90% seen once. This clone has just a few counts. The TCR was taken from a woman aged 40 to 55 with acute COVID-19. Sequencing used PBMCs or T cells enriched from blood (not recorded which).

The CDR3: CASKDRAFGYTF. The CDR3 nucleotides read TGTGCCAGCAAGGACAGGGCATTTGGCTACACCTTC. This chain uses TRBV5-4 with TRBJ1-2; 8 bases line up with TRBD1. V shed 6 bases, J shed 7 bases, and the junction held 5 bases outside the gene matches. This CDR3 comprises 12 residues. Germline CDR1 is SGHNT and CDR2 is YYREEE (reference sequence).